The subject of this entry is one TCR beta chain. What it recognizes is unknown. These data originate in a study of cytomegalovirus exposure and HLA in healthy donors. Findings of the study overall: For TCR beta chains, V- and J-gene trimming was later linked to a missense DCLRE1C variant. Many donors shared some public TCRs, even though most TCR sequences were rare. Earlier analysis found most TCR beta V segments productive about 87% or about 30% of the time. The authors excluded some V segments, including TRBV6-2 and TRBV6-3, as indistinguishable.

PCR used 60 Vbeta primers and 13 Jbeta primers. Profiled with immunoSEQ multiplex PCR; TCRdb holds only in-frame clones, not every one. In total, the table holds about 37,000 clones. From germline, CDR1 is SGHRS and CDR2 YFSETQ. V was clipped by 0 bases and J by 5 bases; unmatched bases: 7. The CDR3 has 15 amino acids. This sequence was found in a human donor in good health. The J gene is TRBJ1-1, the V gene TRBV5-1; 7 nucleotides line up with TRBD1. The sample was PBMCs. The CDR3 DNA reads TGCGCCAGCAGCTTGGAGGCAGGGGGTAAAACTGAAGCTTTCTTT. This gives the protein CASSLEAGGKTEAFF. Based on the CDR3 plus reference TRBV5-1 and TRBJ1-1, the full variable domain is KAGVTQTPRYLIKTRGQQVTLSCSPISGHRSVSWYQQTPGQGLQFLFEYFSETQRNKGNFPGRFSGRQFSNSRSEMNVSTLELGDSALYLCASSLEAGGKTEAFFGQGTRLTVV.